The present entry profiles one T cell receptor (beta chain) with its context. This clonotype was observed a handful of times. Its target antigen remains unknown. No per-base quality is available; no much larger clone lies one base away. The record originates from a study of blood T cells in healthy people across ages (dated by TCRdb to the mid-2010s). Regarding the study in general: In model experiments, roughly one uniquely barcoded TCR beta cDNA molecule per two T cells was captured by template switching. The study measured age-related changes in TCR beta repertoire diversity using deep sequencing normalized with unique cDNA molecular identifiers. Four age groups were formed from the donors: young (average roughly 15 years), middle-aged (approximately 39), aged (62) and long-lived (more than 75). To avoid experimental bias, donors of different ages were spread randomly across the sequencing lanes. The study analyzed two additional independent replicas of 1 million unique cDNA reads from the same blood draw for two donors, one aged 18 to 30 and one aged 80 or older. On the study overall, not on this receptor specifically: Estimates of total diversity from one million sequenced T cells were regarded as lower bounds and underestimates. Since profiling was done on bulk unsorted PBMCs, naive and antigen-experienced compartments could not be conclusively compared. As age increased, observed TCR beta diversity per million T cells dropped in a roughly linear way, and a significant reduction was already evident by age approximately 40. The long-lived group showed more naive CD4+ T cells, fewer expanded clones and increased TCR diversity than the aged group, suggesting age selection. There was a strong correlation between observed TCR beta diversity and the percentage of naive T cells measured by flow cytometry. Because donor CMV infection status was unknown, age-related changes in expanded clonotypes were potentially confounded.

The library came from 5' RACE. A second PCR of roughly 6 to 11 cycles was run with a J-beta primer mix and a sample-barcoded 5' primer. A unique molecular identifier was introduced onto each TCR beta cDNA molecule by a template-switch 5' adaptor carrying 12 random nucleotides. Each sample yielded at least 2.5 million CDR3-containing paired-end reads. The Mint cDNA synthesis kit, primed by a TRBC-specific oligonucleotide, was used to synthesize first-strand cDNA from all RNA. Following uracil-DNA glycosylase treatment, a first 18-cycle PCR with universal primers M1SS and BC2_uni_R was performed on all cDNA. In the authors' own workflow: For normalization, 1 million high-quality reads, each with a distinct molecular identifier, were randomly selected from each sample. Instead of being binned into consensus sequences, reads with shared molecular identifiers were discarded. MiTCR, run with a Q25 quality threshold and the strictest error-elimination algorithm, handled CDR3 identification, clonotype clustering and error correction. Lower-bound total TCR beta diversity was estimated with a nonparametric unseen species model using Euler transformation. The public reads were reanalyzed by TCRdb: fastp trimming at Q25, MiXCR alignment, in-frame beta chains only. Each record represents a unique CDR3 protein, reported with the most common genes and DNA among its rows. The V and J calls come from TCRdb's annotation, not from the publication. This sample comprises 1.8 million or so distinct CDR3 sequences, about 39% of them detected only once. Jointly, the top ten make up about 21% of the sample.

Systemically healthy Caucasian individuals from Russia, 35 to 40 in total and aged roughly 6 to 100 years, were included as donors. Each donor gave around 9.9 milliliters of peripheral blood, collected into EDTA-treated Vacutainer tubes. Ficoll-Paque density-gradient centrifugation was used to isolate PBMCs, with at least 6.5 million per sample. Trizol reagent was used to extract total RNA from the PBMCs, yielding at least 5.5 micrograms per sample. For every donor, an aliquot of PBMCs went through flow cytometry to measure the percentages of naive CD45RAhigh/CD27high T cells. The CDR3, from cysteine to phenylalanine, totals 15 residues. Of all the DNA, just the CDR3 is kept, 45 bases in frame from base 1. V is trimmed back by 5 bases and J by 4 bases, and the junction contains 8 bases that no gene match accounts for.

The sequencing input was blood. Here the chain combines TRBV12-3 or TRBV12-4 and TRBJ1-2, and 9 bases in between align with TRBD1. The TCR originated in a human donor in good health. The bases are TGTGCCAGCAGTCCACAGGGACAGGGTATCTATGGCTACACCTTC. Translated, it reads CASSPQGQGIYGYTF.